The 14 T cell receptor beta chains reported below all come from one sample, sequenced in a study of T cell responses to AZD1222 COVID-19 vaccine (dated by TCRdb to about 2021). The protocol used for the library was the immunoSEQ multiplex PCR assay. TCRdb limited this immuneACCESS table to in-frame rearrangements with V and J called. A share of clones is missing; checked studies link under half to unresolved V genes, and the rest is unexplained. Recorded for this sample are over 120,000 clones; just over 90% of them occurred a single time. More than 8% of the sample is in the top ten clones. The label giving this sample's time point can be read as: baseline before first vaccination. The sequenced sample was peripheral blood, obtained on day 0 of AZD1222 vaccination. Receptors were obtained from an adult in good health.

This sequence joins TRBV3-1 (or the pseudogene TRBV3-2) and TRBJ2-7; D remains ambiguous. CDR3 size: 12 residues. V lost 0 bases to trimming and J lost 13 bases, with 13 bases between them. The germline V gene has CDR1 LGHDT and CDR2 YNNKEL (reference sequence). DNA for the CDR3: TGTGCCAGCAGCCAAGAAAACGCGAGGACCTACTTC. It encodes CASSQENARTYF.

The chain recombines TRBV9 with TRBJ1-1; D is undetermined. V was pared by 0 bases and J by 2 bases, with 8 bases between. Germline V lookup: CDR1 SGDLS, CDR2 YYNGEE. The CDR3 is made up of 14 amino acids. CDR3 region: CASSVEPTNTEAFF. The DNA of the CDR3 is TGTGCCAGCAGCGTAGAACCTACAAACACTGAAGCTTTCTTT.

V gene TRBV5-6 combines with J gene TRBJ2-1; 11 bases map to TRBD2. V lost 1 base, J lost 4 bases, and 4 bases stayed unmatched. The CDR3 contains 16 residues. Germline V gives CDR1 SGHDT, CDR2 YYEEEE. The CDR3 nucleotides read TGTGCCAGCAGCTTGTCCCTAGCGGGGGGATACAATGAGCAGTTCTTC. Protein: CASSLSLAGGYNEQFF.

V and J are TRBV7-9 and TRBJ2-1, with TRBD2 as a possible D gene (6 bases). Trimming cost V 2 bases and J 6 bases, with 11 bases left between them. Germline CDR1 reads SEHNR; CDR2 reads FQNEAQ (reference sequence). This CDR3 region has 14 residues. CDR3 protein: CASSLRGGGNEQFF. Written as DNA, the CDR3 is TGTGCCAGCAGCTTACGGGGAGGCGGCAATGAGCAGTTCTTC.

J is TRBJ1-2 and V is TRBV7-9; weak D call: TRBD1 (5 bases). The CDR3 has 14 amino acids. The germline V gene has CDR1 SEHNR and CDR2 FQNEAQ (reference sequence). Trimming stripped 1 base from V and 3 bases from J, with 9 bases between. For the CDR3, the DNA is TGTGCCAGCAGCTTAGTTGGGGGAGACTATGGCTACACCTTC. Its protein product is CASSLVGGDYGYTF.

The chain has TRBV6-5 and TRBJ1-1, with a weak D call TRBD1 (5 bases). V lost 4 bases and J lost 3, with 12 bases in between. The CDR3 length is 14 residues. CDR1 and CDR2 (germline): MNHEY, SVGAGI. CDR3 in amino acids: CASSLDQGYTEAFF. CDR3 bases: TGTGCCAGCAGTTTGGATCAGGGATACACTGAAGCTTTCTTT.

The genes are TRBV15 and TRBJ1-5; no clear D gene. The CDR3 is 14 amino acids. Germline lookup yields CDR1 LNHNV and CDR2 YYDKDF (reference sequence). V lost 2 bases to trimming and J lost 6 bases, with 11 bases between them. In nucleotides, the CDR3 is TGTGCCACCAGCAGACCCCCCCCGGGTCAGCCCCAGCATTTT. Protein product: CATSRPPPGQPQHF.

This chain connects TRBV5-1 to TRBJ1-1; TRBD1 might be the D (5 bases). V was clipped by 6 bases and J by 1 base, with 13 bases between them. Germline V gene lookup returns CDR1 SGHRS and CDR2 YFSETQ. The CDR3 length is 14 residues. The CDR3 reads CASMGGTENTEAFF. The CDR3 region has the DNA TGCGCCAGCATGGGGGGGACGGAGAACACTGAAGCTTTCTTT.

The CDR3: CAIRPRSGNGYTF. Written as DNA, the CDR3 is TGTGCCATCAGGCCCAGGTCTGGGAATGGCTACACCTTC. This rearrangement joins TRBV10-3 to TRBJ1-2, with D hard to call. This CDR3 has 13 amino acids. The V gene lost 6 bases and the J gene lost 6 bases, with 14 bases spanning the gap. CDR1 is ENHRY and CDR2 is SYGVKD in the germline V gene.

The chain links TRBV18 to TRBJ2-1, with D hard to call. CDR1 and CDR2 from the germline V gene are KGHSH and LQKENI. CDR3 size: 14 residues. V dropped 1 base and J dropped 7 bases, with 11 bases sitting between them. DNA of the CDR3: TGTGCCAGCTCACCACTGAGGACCACGAATGAGCAGTTCTTC. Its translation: CASSPLRTTNEQFF. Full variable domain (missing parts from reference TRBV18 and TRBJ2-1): NAGVMQNPRHLVRRRGQEARLRCSPMKGHSHVYWYRQLPEEGLKFMVYLQKENIIDESGMPKERFSAEFPKEGPSILRIQQVVRGDSAAYFCASSPLRTTNEQFFGPGTRLTVL.

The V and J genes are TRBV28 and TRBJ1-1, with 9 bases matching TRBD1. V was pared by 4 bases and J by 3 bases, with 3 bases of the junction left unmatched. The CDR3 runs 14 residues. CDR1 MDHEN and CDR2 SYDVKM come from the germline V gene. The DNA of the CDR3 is TGTGCCAGCAGTTGGACAGGGGCTCACACTGAAGCTTTCTTT. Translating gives CASSWTGAHTEAFF. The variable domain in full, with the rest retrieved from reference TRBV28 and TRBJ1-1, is DVKVTQSSRYLVKRTGEKVFLECVQDMDHENMFWYRQDPGLGLRLIYFSYDVKMKEKGDIPEGYSVSREKKERFSLILESASTNQTSMYLCASSWTGAHTEAFFGQGTRLTVV.

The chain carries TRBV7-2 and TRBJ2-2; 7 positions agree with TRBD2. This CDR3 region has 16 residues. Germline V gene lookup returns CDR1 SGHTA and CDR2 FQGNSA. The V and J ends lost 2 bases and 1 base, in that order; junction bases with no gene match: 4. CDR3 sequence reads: CASSLRGDLNTGELFF. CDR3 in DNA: TGTGCCAGCAGCTTACGGGGGGACCTGAACACCGGGGAGCTGTTTTTT. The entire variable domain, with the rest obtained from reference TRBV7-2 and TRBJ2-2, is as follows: GAGVSQSPSNKVTEKGKDVELRCDPISGHTALYWYRQSLGQGLEFLIYFQGNSAPDKSGLPSDRFSAERTGGSVSTLTIQRTQQEDSAVYLCASSLRGDLNTGELFFGEGSRLTVL.

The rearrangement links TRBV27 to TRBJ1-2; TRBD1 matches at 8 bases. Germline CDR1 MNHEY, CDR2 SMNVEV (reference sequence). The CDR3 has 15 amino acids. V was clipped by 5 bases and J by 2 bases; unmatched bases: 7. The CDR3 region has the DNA TGTGCCAGCAGTGTAACGAACAGGGGGAACTATGGCTACACCTTC. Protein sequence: CASSVTNRGNYGYTF.

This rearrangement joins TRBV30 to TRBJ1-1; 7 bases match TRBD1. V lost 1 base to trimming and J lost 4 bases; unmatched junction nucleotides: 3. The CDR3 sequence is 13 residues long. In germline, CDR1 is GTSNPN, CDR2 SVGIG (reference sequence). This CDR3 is CAWSGQGPTEAFF. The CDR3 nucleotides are TGTGCCTGGAGTGGACAGGGACCCACTGAAGCTTTCTTT.